What follows is one T cell receptor (beta chain) and its context. What it binds is unknown. PCR employed 60 Vbeta and 13 Jbeta primers. Clones were sequenced by immunoSEQ multiplex PCR, and TCRdb holds only the in-frame ones, with some missing. The sample records around 67,000 clones, about three quarters being singletons. The length of the CDR3 is 17 residues. V lost 5 bases, J lost 3 bases, and 15 bases stayed unmatched. Germline lookup yields CDR1 MDHEN and CDR2 SYDVKM. It was healthy bone marrow donors who served as donors. The record originates from a study of cytomegalovirus exposure and HLA in healthy donors. The overall study: A data release that came early held around 85 million unique TCRs from HLA-typed donors. Notes on the study in general: Investigators reported fewer than 200 TCR beta chains as tied to cytomegalovirus.

The source is a woman in her twenties or thirties in good health and CMV-seropositive. The sample taken for sequencing was PBMCs. The V and J genes are TRBV28 and TRBJ2-7; 8 positions match TRBD1. The CDR3, as DNA: TGTGCCAGCAGTCCCCCAGGGGGCCAGGGGCGTTTCTACGAGCAGTACTTC. Protein sequence: CASSPPGGQGRFYEQYF.